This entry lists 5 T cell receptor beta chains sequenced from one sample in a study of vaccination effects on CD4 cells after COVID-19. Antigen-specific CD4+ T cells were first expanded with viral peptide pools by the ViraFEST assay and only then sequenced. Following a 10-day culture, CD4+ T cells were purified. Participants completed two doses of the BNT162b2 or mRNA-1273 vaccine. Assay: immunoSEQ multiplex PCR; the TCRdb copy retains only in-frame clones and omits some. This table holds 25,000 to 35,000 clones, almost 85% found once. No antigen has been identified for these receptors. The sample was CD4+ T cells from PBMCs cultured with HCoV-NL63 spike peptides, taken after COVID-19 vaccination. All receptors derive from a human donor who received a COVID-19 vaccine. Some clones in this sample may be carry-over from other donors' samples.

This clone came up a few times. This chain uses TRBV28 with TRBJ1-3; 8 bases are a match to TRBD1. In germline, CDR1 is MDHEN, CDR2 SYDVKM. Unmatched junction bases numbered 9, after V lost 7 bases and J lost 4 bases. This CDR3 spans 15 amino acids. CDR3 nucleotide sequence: TGTGCCAGCACCCCGGACAGGGTAGACGGAAACACCATATATTTT. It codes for CASTPDRVDGNTIYF.

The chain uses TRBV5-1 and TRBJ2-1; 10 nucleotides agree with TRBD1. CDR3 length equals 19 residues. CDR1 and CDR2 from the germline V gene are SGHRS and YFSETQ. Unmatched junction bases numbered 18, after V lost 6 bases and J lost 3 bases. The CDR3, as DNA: TGCGCCAGCACCCAGGGGGGACAGGGGTTTCTTAAGATCTACAATGAGCAGTTCTTC. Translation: CASTQGGQGFLKIYNEQFF.

The CDR3 DNA is TGTGCCAGCAGCTTGGTCGCCAGGGAGGACACCATATATTTT. Amino acids: CASSLVAREDTIYF. J is TRBJ1-3 and V is TRBV5-6; D is perhaps TRBD1 (5 bases). Germline CDR1 SGHDT, CDR2 YYEEEE. This CDR3 is 14 amino acids long. V shed 0 bases and J shed 8 bases, with 12 bases lying between them.

CDR3 residues: CASSLAQGARNQPQHF. CDR3 sequence (DNA): TGTGCCAGCAGCTTAGCGCAGGGGGCGCGGAATCAGCCCCAGCATTTT. This rearrangement joins TRBV7-9 to TRBJ1-5; TRBD1 agrees at 8 bases. Germline CDR1 and CDR2: SEHNR and FQNEAQ (reference sequence). CDR3 length: 16 residues. V lost 0 bases, J lost 4 bases, and 5 bases stayed unmatched.

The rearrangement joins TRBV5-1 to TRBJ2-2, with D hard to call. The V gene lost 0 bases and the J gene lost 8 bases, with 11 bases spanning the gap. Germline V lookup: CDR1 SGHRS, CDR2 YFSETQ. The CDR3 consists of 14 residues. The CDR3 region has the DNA TGCGCCAGCAGCTTGGGGACCATCACGGGGGAGCTGTTTTTT. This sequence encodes CASSLGTITGELFF.